Presented here are 3 T cell receptor beta chains from one specimen sequenced in a study of blood T cell repertoires in COVID-19 (dated by TCRdb to 2019 to 2021). The library was generated by the immunoSEQ multiplex PCR assay. TCRdb retrieved this table from immuneACCESS and kept in-frame rearrangements only. Not all clones are present; in checked studies, unresolved V genes account for under half, and no reason is known for the remainder. This sample lists around 140,000 clones; around 87% were detected once. The ten biggest clones cover about 10% of the sample. Sequencing was carried out using PBMCs or T cells enriched from blood (not recorded which). The receptors originated from a man aged 55 to 70 who had recovered from COVID-19.

The chain employs TRBV15 and TRBJ1-6; no clear D gene. Germline V gives CDR1 LNHNV, CDR2 YYDKDF (reference sequence). Trimming left V 3 bases short and J 9 bases short, with 9 bases between. This CDR3 comprises 13 residues. The CDR3 DNA reads TGTGCCACCAGCAGGCCGGGTTCTTCACCCCTCCACTTT. This encodes CATSRPGSSPLHF.

The CDR3 bases are TGTGCCATCAGTGGGCAGGGGGATAGCGGCTACACCTTC. Its protein is CAISGQGDSGYTF. This sequence joins TRBV10-3 and TRBJ1-2, with 7 nucleotides matching TRBD1. The junction had 7 bases not matched to a gene; V was cut back by 4 bases and J by 8 bases. The germline V gene has CDR1 ENHRY and CDR2 SYGVKD. This CDR3 is built from 13 residues.

V usage is TRBV7-9 and J usage is TRBJ1-2; no clear D. The CDR3 is 13 amino acids. The V end was cut by 6 bases, the J end by 5 bases, with 13 bases between. Germline V CDR1 and CDR2: SEHNR, FQNEAQ (reference sequence). In DNA form, the CDR3 reads TGTGCCAGCAGTTTGGACGGGGTTTATGGCTACACCTTC. As protein: CASSLDGVYGYTF.